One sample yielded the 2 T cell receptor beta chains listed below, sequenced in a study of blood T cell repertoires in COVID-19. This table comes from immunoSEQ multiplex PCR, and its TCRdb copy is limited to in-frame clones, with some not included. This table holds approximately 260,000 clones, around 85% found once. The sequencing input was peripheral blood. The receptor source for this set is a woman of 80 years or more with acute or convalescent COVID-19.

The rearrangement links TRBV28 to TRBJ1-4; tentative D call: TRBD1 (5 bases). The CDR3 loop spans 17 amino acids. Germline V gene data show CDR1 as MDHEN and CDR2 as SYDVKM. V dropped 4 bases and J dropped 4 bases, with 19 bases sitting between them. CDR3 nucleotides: TGTGCCAGCAGTTGGGTCCTTGGGGGGGACTATAATGAAAAACTGTTTTTT. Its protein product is CASSWVLGGDYNEKLFF.

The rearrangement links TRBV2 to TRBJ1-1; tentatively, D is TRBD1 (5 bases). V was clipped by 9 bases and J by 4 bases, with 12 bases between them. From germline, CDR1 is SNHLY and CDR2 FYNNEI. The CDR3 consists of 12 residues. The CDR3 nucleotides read TGTGCCAGGGGTGGGGGAGGCACTGAAGCTTTCTTT. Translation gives CARGGGGTEAFF.